The 7 T cell receptor beta chains in this list originate from one sample, sequenced in a study of T-cell reconstitution after alpha-beta-depleted transplantation in children. Unique molecular identifiers were used to barcode this TCRbeta library. TCRdb redid the calling of the PCR reads with MiXCR, one entry per CDR3 protein. Here the sample spans under 750,000 distinct CDR3 sequences, roughly 23% being singletons. This material consisted of PBMCs, mostly from graft donor cells, taken 360 days after TCRalphabeta/CD19-depleted stem cell transplant. These receptors were obtained from a boy under two years old who had a stem cell transplant for acute myeloid leukemia, so the T cells may come from the graft donor.

J is TRBJ2-4 and V is TRBV20-1, with 15 bases identical to TRBD2. This CDR3 comprises 16 residues. Losses at the gene ends were 6 bases for V and 8 bases for J; bases not matched to a gene: 11. The V gene's germline CDR1 is DFQATT and CDR2 SNEGSKA (reference sequence). This CDR3 is CSAPGLAGGPADIQYF. The DNA of the CDR3 is TGCAGTGCCCCTGGACTAGCGGGGGGGCCAGCAGACATTCAGTACTTC.

This clonotype was recorded many times. The chain is built from TRBV20-1 and TRBJ2-7, with D perhaps TRBD2 (5 bases). The CDR3 runs 15 residues. Trimming shortened V by 5 bases and J by 6 bases, and 23 bases separated the two germline ends. The V gene's germline CDR1 is DFQATT and CDR2 SNEGSKA (reference sequence). The CDR3 DNA sequence: TGCAGTGCTTCAGAGTCCGAGGGCCTCTTGAGCGAGCAGTACTTC. It codes for CSASESEGLLSEQYF.

The sample holds a few counts of this clonotype. This chain joins TRBV7-6 and TRBJ2-7, with D tentatively TRBD1 (7 bases). The V gene lost 1 base and the J gene lost 3 bases, with 10 bases spanning the gap. The CDR3 runs to 14 residues. Germline V gene data show CDR1 as SGHVS and CDR2 as FNYEAQ. CDR3 bases: TGTGCCAGCAGCTTAGAGCAGGGGGGCTACGAGCAGTACGTC. Translated: CASSLEQGGYEQYV.

J is TRBJ2-7 and V is TRBV7-6, with D possibly TRBD1 on 5 matching bases. The CDR3 contains 13 residues. The V end was cut by 5 bases, the J end by 3 bases, with 11 bases between. Germline V lookup: CDR1 SGHVS, CDR2 FNYEAQ. The CDR3 loop is CASSPDSYYEQYF. DNA for the CDR3: TGTGCCAGCAGCCCCGACAGTTACTACGAGCAGTACTTC.

A few counts support this clonotype. J is TRBJ1-1 and V is TRBV7-9; D might be TRBD1 (5 bases). Trimming pared 3 bases from V and 3 bases from J, leaving 17 bases between. This CDR3 is built from 16 residues. Germline V gives CDR1 SEHNR, CDR2 FQNEAQ (reference sequence). CDR3 region: CASSFPRQGSHTEAFF. The CDR3 nucleotides read TGTGCCAGCAGCTTCCCCCGCCAGGGTTCGCACACTGAAGCTTTCTTT.

This clonotype was found many times. This rearrangement joins TRBV7-2 to TRBJ2-3, with a weak D call TRBD1 (5 bases). Germline values: CDR1 SGHTA, CDR2 FQGNSA. This CDR3 spans 17 amino acids. Trimming cost V 5 bases and J 2 bases, with 20 bases left between them. The CDR3 bases are TGTGCCAGCAGCCTAAAGGGCAGGGCGCCGTTCACAGATACGCAGTATTTT. It is translated as CASSLKGRAPFTDTQYF.

The J gene is TRBJ2-3, the V gene TRBV20-1; D is undetermined. This CDR3 region has 13 residues. The V end was cut by 1 base, the J end by 4 bases, with 9 bases between. Looked up from germline, CDR1 is DFQATT and CDR2 is SNEGSKA (reference sequence). The chain's CDR3 is CSARGGRADTQYF. CDR3 DNA sequence: TGCAGTGCTAGAGGTGGAAGGGCAGATACGCAGTATTTT.